The 27 T cell receptor beta chains in this list originate from one sample, sequenced in a study of cytomegalovirus exposure and HLA in healthy donors. PCR primers comprised 60 Vbeta and 13 Jbeta primers. The repertoire was sequenced with immunoSEQ multiplex PCR; TCRdb's copy has only in-frame clones and lacks some. Altogether roughly 99,000 clones are present, about 80% being singletons, with the ten largest covering roughly 8%. Material for sequencing was PBMCs. The receptors were sampled from a man aged 25 to 45 in good health and CMV-seronegative.

This clone was counted a few times. The gene calls are TRBV4-2 and TRBJ1-6; the D is unclear. This CDR3 spans 14 amino acids. V lost 0 bases, J lost 6 bases, and 6 bases lay in between. Germline V lookup: CDR1 LGHNA, CDR2 YNFKEQ. The CDR3 DNA sequence: TGTGCCAGCAGCCAAGATAGCTTTAATTCACCCCTCCACTTT. Amino acid sequence: CASSQDSFNSPLHF.

This chain joins TRBV6-6 and TRBJ2-3; D is possibly TRBD1 (5 bases). The CDR3 contains 11 residues. CDR1 and CDR2 from the germline V gene are MNHNY and SVGAGI (reference sequence). V was pared by 6 bases and J by 4 bases, with 5 bases between. The CDR3 loop is CASRQADTQYF. In DNA form, the CDR3 reads TGTGCCAGCAGACAGGCAGATACGCAGTATTTT.

For the CDR3, the DNA is TGTGCCAGCAGTGAAGTAGGGGCAAGTGGGCCCGGACTAGCGGGAGTTGTTGAGCAGTTCTTC. Amino acids: CASSEVGASGPGLAGVVEQFF. This chain joins TRBV2 and TRBJ2-1; 13 bases match TRBD2. Germline trimming cut 1 base from V and 9 bases from J; bases unmatched to any gene: 21. Germline V gene data show CDR1 as SNHLY and CDR2 as FYNNEI. CDR3 length: 21 residues.

The chain carries TRBV10-3 and TRBJ2-7; no reliable D call. Per the germline V gene, CDR1 is ENHRY and CDR2 is SYGVKD. Trimming shortened V by 4 bases and J by 3 bases, and 10 bases separated the two germline ends. The CDR3 totals 13 residues. The CDR3 DNA reads as TGTGCCATCAGTGGAGCCGGGTACTACGAGCAGTACTTC. Amino acid sequence: CAISGAGYYEQYF.

J is TRBJ2-7 and V is TRBV6-1, with 12 bases aligning to TRBD1. Unmatched junction bases numbered 9, after V lost 4 bases and J lost 5 bases. This CDR3 is built from 16 residues. In germline, CDR1 is MNHNS, CDR2 SASEGT. Here the CDR3 reads CASSASRDRGRDEQYF. The CDR3 DNA reads as TGTGCCAGCAGTGCTTCCCGGGACAGGGGGCGTGACGAGCAGTACTTC.

The chain recombines TRBV4-1 with TRBJ2-2; D perhaps matches TRBD2 (5 bases). The CDR3 is 15 residues long. The V end lost 0 bases, the J end lost 6 bases, and 11 bases lay between the germline ends. Germline assignment: CDR1 MGHRA and CDR2 YSYEKL. Here the CDR3 reads CASSQDRLPAGELFF. CDR3 DNA: TGCGCCAGCAGCCAAGATCGACTACCCGCCGGGGAGCTGTTTTTT.

This chain joins TRBV5-4 and TRBJ1-1; D may be TRBD1 (6 bases). The CDR3 has 13 residues. Germline V gene data show CDR1 as SGHNT and CDR2 as YYREEE (reference sequence). The germline V and J ends were trimmed by 5 bases and 1 base, with 9 bases remaining between them. CDR3 residues: CASREQGNTEAFF. In DNA form, the CDR3 reads TGTGCCAGCAGGGAACAGGGGAACACTGAAGCTTTCTTT.

This sequence joins TRBV29-1 and TRBJ2-1, with 8 positions matching TRBD2. The V gene's germline CDR1 is SQVTM and CDR2 ANQGSEA. Trimming removed 0 bases from V and 9 bases from J; junction bases left unmatched: 10. This CDR3 region has 15 residues. As DNA, the CDR3 is TGCAGCGTTGAAGACGCATCGGGAGGGTATGTTGAGCAGTTCTTC. Its translation: CSVEDASGGYVEQFF.

The chain couples TRBV7-9 to TRBJ2-5; 8 bases agree with TRBD2. V was clipped by 5 bases and J by 14 bases; unmatched bases: 13. Looked up from germline, CDR1 is SEHNR and CDR2 is FQNEAQ (reference sequence). The CDR3 totals 13 residues. The DNA of the CDR3 is TGTGCCAGCAGCCCTCCAACGTATGGACTAGCTTACTTC. Protein product: CASSPPTYGLAYF.

The genes are TRBV7-3 and TRBJ2-1; a weak D match, TRBD2 (5 bases). The CDR3 covers 15 residues. Germline CDR1 and CDR2: SGHTA and FQGTGA. With 3 bases removed from V and 7 bases from J, the gap between germline ends came to 16 bases. CDR3 bases: TGTGCCAGCAGCTTTTCTGCGGGCACTATTAATGAGCAGTTCTTC. This sequence encodes CASSFSAGTINEQFF.

This clone was counted a single time. This chain uses TRBV27 with TRBJ2-7; 8 nucleotides match TRBD1. Germline CDR1 reads MNHEY; CDR2 reads SMNVEV (reference sequence). The junction had 4 bases not matched to a gene; V was cut back by 3 bases and J by 3 bases. The CDR3 has 14 residues. The CDR3 DNA reads TGTGCCAGCAGTTTTAGTGACAGGGGCTACGAGCAGTACTTC. Its translation: CASSFSDRGYEQYF.

This sequence joins TRBV5-1 and TRBJ2-1; 11 nucleotides match TRBD2. Looked up from germline, CDR1 is SGHRS and CDR2 is YFSETQ. V dropped 0 bases and J dropped 3; count of bases not matched to a gene: 8. The CDR3 has 18 residues. The CDR3 region is CASSLGGSGRASYNEQFF. The CDR3 DNA is TGCGCCAGCAGCTTGGGTGGTAGCGGGAGGGCTAGCTACAATGAGCAGTTCTTC. Supplemented by reference TRBV5-1 and TRBJ2-1, the full variable domain reads KAGVTQTPRYLIKTRGQQVTLSCSPISGHRSVSWYQQTPGQGLQFLFEYFSETQRNKGNFPGRFSGRQFSNSRSEMNVSTLELGDSALYLCASSLGGSGRASYNEQFFGPGTRLTVL.

The V and J genes are TRBV12-5 and TRBJ2-7, with TRBD2 identical over 8 bases. V lost 5 bases and J lost 1; bases outside the gene matches: 10. This CDR3 is 16 amino acids long. Per germline, CDR1 LGHNT and CDR2 FRNRAP. CDR3 coding DNA: TGTGCTAGTGGTGTCCCTCAGCGGGGGTCGTCCTACGAGCAGTACTTC. Encoded protein: CASGVPQRGSSYEQYF.

The chain joins TRBV27 to TRBJ1-2, with TRBD1 identical over 7 bases. Unmatched junction bases numbered 6, after V lost 0 bases and J lost 5 bases. This CDR3 has 15 amino acids. Germline V gene data show CDR1 as MNHEY and CDR2 as SMNVEV (reference sequence). CDR3 DNA sequence: TGTGCCAGCAGTTTATCGTTAGGGGGCGCGTATGGCTACACCTTC. It yields the protein CASSLSLGGAYGYTF.

For this clone: Other DNA variants within this sample encode the same CDR3. CDR3 in amino acids: CATSSGPVGQDLAGYTF. As DNA, the CDR3 is TGTGCCACCAGCAGTGGCCCTGTTGGGCAGGACTTGGCTGGCTACACCTTC. This chain connects TRBV15 to TRBJ1-2, with D unresolved. The CDR3 loop spans 17 amino acids. V was clipped by 3 bases and J by 7 bases, with 24 bases between them. In germline, CDR1 is LNHNV, CDR2 YYDKDF (reference sequence).

The CDR3 protein is CASHHHRGQGLEAFF. CDR3 DNA sequence: TGTGCCAGCCACCATCACCGAGGACAGGGTCTGGAAGCTTTCTTT. This chain uses TRBV19 with TRBJ1-1, with 8 bases matching TRBD1. CDR1 and CDR2 (germline): LNHDA, SQIVND (reference sequence). The CDR3 covers 15 residues. Trimming cost V 9 bases and J 8 bases; bases outside gene matches: 17.

Of note for this clone: Sequence at one end of the junction differs from germline and may be a read error. Here the CDR3 DNA reads TGTGCCTGCAGTGAACAGGGGGACTACGAGCAGTACTTC. Its translation is CACSEQGDYEQYF. The chain links TRBV2 to TRBJ2-7; TRBD1 agrees at 8 bases. This CDR3 is 13 amino acids long. Per the germline V gene, CDR1 is SNHLY and CDR2 is FYNNEI.

This sequence joins TRBV28 and TRBJ1-1; D not certain. Germline CDR1 MDHEN, CDR2 SYDVKM. The CDR3 contains 11 residues. Trimming removed 10 bases at V and 4 bases at J, with 10 bases between. CDR3 nucleotides: TGTGCCACGAAAGGAGTCACTGAAGCTTTCTTT. It is translated as CATKGVTEAFF. Drawing the rest from reference TRBV28 and TRBJ1-1, the complete variable domain is DVKVTQSSRYLVKRTGEKVFLECVQDMDHENMFWYRQDPGLGLRLIYFSYDVKMKEKGDIPEGYSVSREKKERFSLILESASTNQTSMYLCATKGVTEAFFGQGTRLTVV.

The rearrangement links TRBV13 to TRBJ2-3, with 13 bases lining up with TRBD2. J lost 2 bases, V lost 3 bases, and 5 bases had no gene match. The CDR3 loop spans 17 amino acids. Germline CDR1 is PRHDT and CDR2 is FYEKMQ (reference sequence). The CDR3 region is CASSFDGTSGITDTQYF. DNA of the CDR3: TGTGCCAGCAGCTTCGACGGGACTAGCGGGATCACAGATACGCAGTATTTT. Variable domain in full (rest from reference TRBV13 and TRBJ2-3): AAGVIQSPRHLIKEKRETATLKCYPIPRHDTVYWYQQGPGQDPQFLISFYEKMQSDKGSIPDRFSAQQFSDYHSELNMSSLELGDSALYFCASSFDGTSGITDTQYFGPGTRLTVL.

The chain combines TRBV30 with TRBJ1-5, with D unclear. The CDR3 is 15 residues long. Between the trimmed V and J ends, which lost 0 bases and 4 bases, there was a span of 13 bases. Germline loops: CDR1 GTSNPN, CDR2 SVGIG (reference sequence). The CDR3 protein is CAWSVERGFNQPQHF. The CDR3 bases are TGTGCCTGGAGTGTAGAACGCGGATTTAATCAGCCCCAGCATTTT.

J is TRBJ2-7 and V is TRBV7-9; 10 bases agree with TRBD1. After removal of 6 bases from V and 4 bases from J, the junction contained 15 bases not matched to a gene. Per germline, CDR1 SEHNR and CDR2 FQNEAQ (reference sequence). The CDR3 consists of 17 residues. CDR3 coding DNA: TGTGCCAGCAGAGGATTACTCCCGGGACAGGGGTTTTACGAGCAGTACTTC. Protein sequence: CASRGLLPGQGFYEQYF.

J is TRBJ2-1 and V is TRBV7-6; D gene unclear. The CDR3 loop spans 13 amino acids. Trimming removed 5 bases from V and 3 bases from J, with 8 bases in between. The germline CDR1 and CDR2 sequences are SGHVS and FNYEAQ. In DNA form, the CDR3 reads TGTGCCAGCAGCCCACAGAGCTACAATGAGCAGTTCTTC. This codes for CASSPQSYNEQFF.

The chain uses TRBV28 and TRBJ2-7, with a tentative D call TRBD1 (6 bases). The V and J ends lost 6 bases and 4 bases respectively, with 16 bases between them. CDR1 and CDR2 from the germline V gene are MDHEN and SYDVKM. The CDR3 runs 14 residues. For the CDR3, the DNA is TGTGCCAGCAGCCTCGGACAGCCCGCTTACGAGCAGTACTTC. Its protein is CASSLGQPAYEQYF.

This clone was detected only once. This chain links TRBV18 with TRBJ1-2; 8 positions agree with TRBD1. Germline CDR1 KGHSH, CDR2 LQKENI. V shed 6 bases, J shed 8 bases, and the junction held 17 bases outside the gene matches. The CDR3 contains 16 residues. CDR3 coding DNA: TGTGCCAGCTCTCCCAATCCGGGACAGGACCCCAGGGGCTACACCTTC. Protein: CASSPNPGQDPRGYTF.

The CDR3 nucleotides read TGTGCCAGCAGCCCCCCCGGGACAGCTAACAGCTATGGCTACACCTTC. Residues: CASSPPGTANSYGYTF. This rearrangement joins TRBV9 to TRBJ1-2, with 7 nucleotides matching TRBD1. The V gene end was trimmed by 4 bases and the J gene end by 4 bases; junction bases not matched to a gene: 13. The CDR3 is 16 residues long. Germline loops: CDR1 SGDLS, CDR2 YYNGEE.

The CDR3 nucleotides read TGTGCCAGCAGCTCGCAGGGGTTAGCTAACTATGGCTACACCTTC. Its translation is CASSSQGLANYGYTF. The rearrangement joins TRBV7-8 to TRBJ1-2, with D perhaps matching TRBD1 (6 bases). Between the trimmed V and J ends, which lost 4 bases and 0 bases, there was a span of 12 bases. The CDR3 loop spans 15 amino acids. The germline V gene encodes CDR1 SGHVS and CDR2 FQNEAQ. The variable domain in full, completed from reference TRBV7-8 and TRBJ1-2, reads GAGVSQSPRYKVAKRGQDVALRCDPISGHVSLFWYQQALGQGPEFLTYFQNEAQLDKSGLPSDRFFAERPEGSVSTLKIQRTQQEDSAVYLCASSSQGLANYGYTFGSGTRLTVV.

This chain links TRBV6-1 with TRBJ2-7, with D possibly matching TRBD2 (6 bases). With 4 bases removed from V and 3 bases from J, the gap between germline ends came to 13 bases. CDR1 is MNHNS and CDR2 is SASEGT in the germline V gene. There are 14 residues in the CDR3. The CDR3 nucleotides read TGTGCCAGCAGTGGCCTCGGGGGTGTCTACGAGCAGTACTTC. This translates into CASSGLGGVYEQYF.